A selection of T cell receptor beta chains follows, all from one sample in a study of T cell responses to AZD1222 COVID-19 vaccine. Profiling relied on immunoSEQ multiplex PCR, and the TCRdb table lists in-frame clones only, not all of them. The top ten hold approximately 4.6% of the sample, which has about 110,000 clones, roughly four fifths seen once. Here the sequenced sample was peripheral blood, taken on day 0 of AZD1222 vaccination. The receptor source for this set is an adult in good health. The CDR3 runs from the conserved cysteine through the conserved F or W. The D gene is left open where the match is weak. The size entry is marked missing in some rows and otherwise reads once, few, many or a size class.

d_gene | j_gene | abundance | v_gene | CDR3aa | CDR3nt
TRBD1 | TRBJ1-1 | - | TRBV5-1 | CASGRQGWTEAFF | TGCGCCAGCGGACGACAGGGATGGACTGAAGCTTTCTTT
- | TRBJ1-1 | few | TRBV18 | CASSPAGRDAFF | TGTGCCAGCTCACCGGCAGGGAGGGACGCTTTCTTT
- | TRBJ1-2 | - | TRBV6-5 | CASSYSARTANGYTF | TGTGCCAGCAGTTACTCGGCGAGGACAGCGAATGGCTACACCTTC
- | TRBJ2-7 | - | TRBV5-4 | CASSLGGGDGQYF | TGTGCCAGCAGCTTGGGTGGGGGAGACGGGCAGTACTTC
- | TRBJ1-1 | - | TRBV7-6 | CASSRGSWNTEAFF | TGTGCCAGCAGCCGTGGGTCCTGGAACACTGAAGCTTTCTTT
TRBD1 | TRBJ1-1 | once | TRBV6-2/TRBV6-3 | CASSWDRGSMNTEAFF | TGTGCCAGCAGCTGGGACAGGGGAAGCATGAACACTGAAGCTTTCTTT
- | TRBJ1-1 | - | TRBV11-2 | CASSLRGGITEAFF | TGTGCCAGCAGCTTAAGGGGGGGAATCACTGAAGCTTTCTTT
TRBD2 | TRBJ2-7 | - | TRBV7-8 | CASTLQGRKTSGRKNF | TGTGCCAGCACCTTACAGGGGAGAAAGACTAGCGGGAGGAAGAACTTC
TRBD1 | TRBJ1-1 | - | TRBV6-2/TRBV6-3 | CASSYKAGGYTEAFF | TGTGCCAGCAGTTACAAGGCAGGGGGGTACACTGAAGCTTTCTTT
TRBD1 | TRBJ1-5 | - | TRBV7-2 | CASGDDRVQPQHF | TGTGCCAGCGGCGACGACAGGGTTCAGCCCCAGCATTTT
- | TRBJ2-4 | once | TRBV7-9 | CASSLVQGGKNIQYF | TGTGCCAGCAGCTTAGTGCAGGGAGGCAAAAACATTCAGTACTTC
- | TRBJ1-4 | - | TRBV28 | CASSPFDLSRKLFF | TGTGCCAGCAGTCCATTCGACCTCTCGAGAAAACTGTTTTTT
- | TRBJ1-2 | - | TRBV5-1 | CASSLGPGQQNYGYTF | TGCGCCAGCAGCTTGGGGCCCGGACAGCAAAACTATGGCTACACCTTC
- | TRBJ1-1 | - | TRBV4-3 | CASSRDARNTEAFF | TGCGCCAGCAGCCGTGACGCCCGAAACACTGAAGCTTTCTTT
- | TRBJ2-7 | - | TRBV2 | CASSEGQANYEQYF | TGTGCCAGCAGTGAGGGGCAGGCAAACTACGAGCAGTACTTC
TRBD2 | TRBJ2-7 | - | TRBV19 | CASRTSGRALGAYEQYF | TGTGCCAGCCGGACTAGCGGGAGGGCCCTCGGAGCCTACGAGCAGTACTTC
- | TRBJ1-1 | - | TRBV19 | CASSSPGEPRGTEAFF | TGTGCCAGTAGTAGCCCCGGGGAGCCTCGTGGCACTGAAGCTTTCTTT
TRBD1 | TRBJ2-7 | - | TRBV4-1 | CASSLGDRGSYEQYF | TGCGCCAGCAGCCTAGGGGACAGGGGCTCCTACGAGCAGTACTTC
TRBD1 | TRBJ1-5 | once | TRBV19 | CASSSPQGRGNQPQHF | TGTGCCAGTAGTTCCCCACAGGGGAGGGGAAATCAGCCCCAGCATTTT
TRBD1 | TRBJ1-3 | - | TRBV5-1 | CASSLPTGADGNTIYF | TGCGCCAGCAGCTTGCCGACAGGGGCTGATGGAAACACCATATATTTT
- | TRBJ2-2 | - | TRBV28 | CASSLRGRGGELFF | TGTGCCAGCAGCCTTAGGGGCCGGGGCGGGGAGCTGTTTTTT
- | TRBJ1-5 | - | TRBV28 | CASSLGRGVYSNQPQHF | TGTGCCAGCAGTTTAGGGAGGGGCGTCTATAGCAATCAGCCCCAGCATTTT
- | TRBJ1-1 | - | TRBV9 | CASSAPGRSPEAFF | TGTGCCAGCAGCGCCCCGGGACGGAGCCCTGAGGCTTTCTTT
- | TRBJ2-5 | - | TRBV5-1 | CASSLTVGGLQETQYF | TGCGCCAGCAGCTTAACAGTCGGGGGGCTTCAAGAGACCCAGTACTTC
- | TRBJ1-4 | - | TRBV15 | CATSRRRATNEKLFF | TGTGCCACCAGCAGACGCAGGGCGACTAATGAAAAACTGTTTTTT
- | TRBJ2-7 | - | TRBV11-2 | CASSSGPGHIGYEQYF | TGTGCCAGCAGCTCGGGCCCGGGACACATAGGTTACGAGCAGTACTTC
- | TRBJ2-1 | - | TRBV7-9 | CASSLSERVSYNEQFF | TGTGCCAGCAGCTTATCGGAGCGGGTCTCCTACAATGAGCAGTTCTTC
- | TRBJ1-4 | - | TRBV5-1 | CASSLDWGTNEKLFF | TGCGCCAGCAGCTTGGACTGGGGAACTAATGAAAAACTGTTTTTT
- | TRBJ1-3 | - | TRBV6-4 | CASSDGPGNTIYF | TGTGCCAGCAGTGACGGCCCTGGAAACACCATATATTTT
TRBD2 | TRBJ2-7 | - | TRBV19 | CASSPPFIAGAGNEQYF | TGTGCCAGTAGTCCCCCCTTCATAGCGGGAGCGGGGAACGAGCAGTACTTC
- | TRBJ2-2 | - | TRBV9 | CASSVSTAGTGELFF | TGTGCCAGCAGCGTATCGACGGCGGGCACCGGGGAGCTGTTTTTT
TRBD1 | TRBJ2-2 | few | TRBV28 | CASSRGTGGSGELFF | TGTGCCAGCAGCCGGGGGACAGGGGGGTCCGGGGAGCTGTTTTTT
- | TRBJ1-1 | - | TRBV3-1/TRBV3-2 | CASRLGQFLNTEAFF | TGTGCCAGCAGATTAGGACAGTTCTTGAACACTGAAGCTTTCTTT
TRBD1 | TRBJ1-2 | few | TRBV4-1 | CASSQDQGQFPYGYTF | TGCGCCAGCAGCCAAGATCAGGGACAGTTCCCCTATGGCTACACCTTC
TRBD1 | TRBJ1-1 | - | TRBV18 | CASSPPRRGAMNTEAFF | TGTGCCAGCTCACCACCGCGCAGGGGGGCAATGAACACTGAAGCTTTCTTT
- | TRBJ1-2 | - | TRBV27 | CASSPDPYNYGYTF | TGTGCCAGCAGTCCGGACCCATATAACTATGGCTACACCTTC
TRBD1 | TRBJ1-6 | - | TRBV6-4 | CASSGTGNSPLHF | TGTGCCAGCAGTGGGACAGGGAATTCACCCCTCCACTTT
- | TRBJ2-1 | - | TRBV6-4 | CASSENLASSYNEQFF | TGTGCCAGCAGCGAAAACCTAGCGAGCTCCTACAATGAGCAGTTCTTC
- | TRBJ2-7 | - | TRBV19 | CASSPRGSYPREQYF | TGTGCCAGTAGTCCCCGGGGTAGCTATCCGCGCGAGCAGTACTTC
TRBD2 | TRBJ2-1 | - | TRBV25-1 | CASSSYGLAEGYEQFF | TGTGCCAGCAGTTCCTACGGACTAGCAGAAGGGTATGAGCAGTTCTTC
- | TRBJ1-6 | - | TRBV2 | CASSETLDNSPLHF | TGTGCCAGCAGTGAAACATTGGATAATTCACCCCTCCACTTT
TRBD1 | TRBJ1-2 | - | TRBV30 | CAWIPPGQGIGYGYTF | TGTGCCTGGATCCCTCCGGGACAGGGAATCGGCTATGGCTACACCTTC
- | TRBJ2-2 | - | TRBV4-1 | CASSQEAGPANTGELFF | TGCGCCAGCAGCCAAGAGGCGGGGCCGGCGAACACCGGGGAGCTGTTTTTT
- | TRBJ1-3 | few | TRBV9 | CASSPHMQQGSSGNTIYF | TGTGCCAGCAGCCCCCACATGCAGCAGGGGTCCTCTGGAAACACCATATATTTT
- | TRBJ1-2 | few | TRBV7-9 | CASSFRGGYGYTF | TGTGCCAGCAGCTTTAGGGGTGGCTATGGCTACACCTTC
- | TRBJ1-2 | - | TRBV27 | CASSHPSRGNGYTF | TGTGCCAGCAGTCACCCTTCTCGGGGAAATGGCTACACCTTC
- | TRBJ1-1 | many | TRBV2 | CASRAEGHQNTEAFF | TGTGCCAGCAGGGCTGAGGGACATCAGAACACTGAAGCTTTCTTT
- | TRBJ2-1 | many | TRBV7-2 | CASSLVGAGENEQFF | TGTGCCAGCAGCTTAGTAGGGGCAGGGGAAAATGAGCAGTTCTTC
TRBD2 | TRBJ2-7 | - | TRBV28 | CASSSHTTSGYEQYF | TGTGCCAGCAGTTCCCACACGACTAGCGGGTACGAGCAGTACTTC
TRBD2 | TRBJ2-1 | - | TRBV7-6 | CASSSQARLAASYNEQFF | TGTGCCAGCAGCTCCCAAGCGCGGCTAGCGGCCTCCTACAATGAGCAGTTCTTC
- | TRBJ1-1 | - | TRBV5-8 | CASSLSGTMNTEAFF | TGTGCCAGCAGCTTGTCTGGGACGATGAACACTGAAGCTTTCTTT
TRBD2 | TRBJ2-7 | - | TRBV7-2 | CASSLRILAGEEQYF | TGTGCCAGCAGCTTAAGGATACTAGCGGGAGAGGAGCAGTACTTC
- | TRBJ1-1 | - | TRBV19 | CASSMRGGPPPTEAFF | TGTGCCAGTAGTATGAGAGGGGGGCCCCCCCCCACTGAAGCTTTCTTT